This TCR beta chain stems from a study of radiation and T cells in renal cell carcinoma. Study observations and caveats: In blood, top tumor clones expanded by 2 weeks, shrinking by 4.

A word on this clone: Its antigen is still unknown.

Only in-frame clones appear in the TCRdb table, and some are missing; sequencing was by immunoSEQ multiplex PCR. This table has some 81,000 clones, 70% to 90% appearing once. The time point here: blood 4 weeks post-SBRT, at nephrectomy. As for treatment: 15 Gy SBRT to primary tumor, nephrectomy 4 weeks later. After SBRT, blood was collected at 2 and 4 weeks, plus baseline. Clear cell pathology was present in this patient's renal cell carcinoma. Germline CDR1 and CDR2: SNHLY and FYNNEI. V was pared by 8 bases and J by 4 bases, with 14 bases between. The CDR3 extends over 13 amino acids. The chain joins TRBV2 to TRBJ1-2, with a possible D match to TRBD1 (5 bases). Sample: blood, taken from a patient whose treatment included radiotherapy and nephrectomy. The receptor was derived from a woman in her 70s with renal cell carcinoma. CDR3 DNA: TGTGCCAGCGGGGTTGCAGGGACCTATGGCTACACCTTC. It yields the protein CASGVAGTYGYTF.